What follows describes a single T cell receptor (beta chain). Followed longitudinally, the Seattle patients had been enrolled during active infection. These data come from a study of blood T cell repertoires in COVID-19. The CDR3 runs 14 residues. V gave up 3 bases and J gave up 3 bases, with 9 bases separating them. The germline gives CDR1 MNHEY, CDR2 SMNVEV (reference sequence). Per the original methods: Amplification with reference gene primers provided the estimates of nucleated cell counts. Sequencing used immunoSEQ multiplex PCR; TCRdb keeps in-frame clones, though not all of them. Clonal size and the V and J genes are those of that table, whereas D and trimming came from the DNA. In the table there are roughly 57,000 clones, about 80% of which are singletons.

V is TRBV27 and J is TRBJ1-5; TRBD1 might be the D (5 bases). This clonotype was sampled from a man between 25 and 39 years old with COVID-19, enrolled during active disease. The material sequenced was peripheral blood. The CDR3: CASSFQGYNQPQHF. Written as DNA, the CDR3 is TGTGCCAGCAGTTTTCAGGGCTACAATCAGCCCCAGCATTTT.